A selection of T cell receptor beta chains follows, all from one sample in a study of blood T cell repertoires in COVID-19. The assay was immunoSEQ multiplex PCR, and TCRdb's table has in-frame clones only and misses some. The sample lists about 200,000 clones; roughly 89% were seen once. The material sequenced was peripheral blood. The receptor set was obtained from a man in his 60s who had recovered from COVID-19. Both conserved end residues are part of each CDR3. D genes are given only for firm matches. Clone size is stated in some rows and not others, as once, few, many or a class when expanded.

>-|TRBJ2-7|-|TRBV18
TGTGCCAGCTCACCACCGCAGGGAAGTTACGAGCAGTACTTC
CASSPPQGSYEQYF
>-|TRBJ1-2|-|TRBV29-1
TGCAGCGTCGGGGGGGGGTCGAAGACCGATGGCTACACCTTC
CSVGGGSKTDGYTF
>-|TRBJ2-1|TRBD2|TRBV6-6
TGTGCCAGCAGTTACTCGGGACTAGCCTATGAGCAGTTCTTC
CASSYSGLAYEQFF
>-|TRBJ1-3|-|TRBV3-1/TRBV3-2
TGTGCCAGCAGCCATAATCCAGGGCTCTCTGGAAACACCATATATTTT
CASSHNPGLSGNTIYF
>-|TRBJ1-2|TRBD1|TRBV6-1
TGTGCCAGCAGTGAATCGGACAGGGTACGGGGCTACACCTTC
CASSESDRVRGYTF
>-|TRBJ1-1|TRBD1|TRBV5-8
TGTGCCAGCAGCTTGCCGGGACAGGGGGATACTGAAGCTTTCTTT
CASSLPGQGDTEAFF
>-|TRBJ1-2|-|TRBV20-1
TGCAGTGCTAGTGTGGGTCAGGGCGGCTATGGCTACACCTTC
CSASVGQGGYGYTF
>few|TRBJ1-2|-|TRBV6-5
TGTGCCAGCTCGCCCGGGAGGGTCTATGGCTACACCTTC
CASSPGRVYGYTF
>-|TRBJ2-7|TRBD2|TRBV10-1
TGCGCCAGCAGTGAGCTTTGGTCTAGCGGAGGGGTTTTGTTTTGGTCCTACGAGCAGTACTTC
CASSELWSSGGVLFWSYEQYF
>-|TRBJ2-7|-|TRBV5-1
TGCGCCAGCAGCACGGGTCCAACGGAGCAGCAGTACTTC
CASSTGPTEQQYF
>-|TRBJ2-1|-|TRBV7-3
TGTGCCAGCAGCTTAAGCGGCTCCTACAATGAGCAGTTCTTC
CASSLSGSYNEQFF
>few|TRBJ2-2|-|TRBV10-3
TGTGCCATCAGTGATGAGCGGGTATCCACCGGGGAGCTGTTTTTT
CAISDERVSTGELFF
>-|TRBJ2-3|TRBD2|TRBV5-4
TGTGCCAGCAGCCCCCGGGAGGGGGTTGATACGCAGTATTTT
CASSPREGVDTQYF
>once|TRBJ1-5|TRBD1|TRBV19
TGTGCCAGTAGTATCACAGGGGACAATCAGCCCCAGCATTTT
CASSITGDNQPQHF
>-|TRBJ2-1|TRBD2|TRBV5-1
TGCGCCAGCAGCTGGGGACTAGCGGGGGGTGAGCAGTTCTTC
CASSWGLAGGEQFF
>-|TRBJ1-2|TRBD1|TRBV3-1/TRBV3-2
TGTGCCAGCAGCCTGACAGGGGGCTATGGCTACACCTTC
CASSLTGGYGYTF
>few|TRBJ1-4|TRBD1|TRBV7-8
TGTGCCAGCAGACGGGACAGCTCTAATGAAAAACTGTTTTTT
CASRRDSSNEKLFF
>-|TRBJ1-5|TRBD1|TRBV6-5
TGTGCCAGCAGTCTAGACAGGGGGTCGTTTCAGCCCCAGCATTTT
CASSLDRGSFQPQHF
>-|TRBJ2-5|-|TRBV28
TGTGCCAGCAGACTACAAGAGACCCAGTACTTC
CASRLQETQYF
>few|TRBJ1-1|TRBD1|TRBV5-1
TGCGCCAGCAGCCCGGGACAGGTGATGAACACTGAAGCTTTCTTT
CASSPGQVMNTEAFF
>once|TRBJ2-5|TRBD2|TRBV12-3/TRBV12-4
TGTGCCAGCAGTTCGTGGGGGGGGACCCAGTACTTC
CASSSWGGTQYF
>-|TRBJ2-7|TRBD1|TRBV2
TGTGCCAGCGGACGGACAGGGGTCTCCTACGAGCAGTACTTC
CASGRTGVSYEQYF
>-|TRBJ2-1|TRBD1|TRBV28
TGTGCCAGCAGCCAAGGGGGACAGGGCGGGCATGAGCAGTTCTTC
CASSQGGQGGHEQFF
>-|TRBJ1-5|-|TRBV19
TGTGCCAGTAGTTGGACAGCCGGTGCGGATCAGCCCCAGCATTTT
CASSWTAGADQPQHF
>-|TRBJ2-7|-|TRBV14
TGTGCCAGCAGCCTCACCGTAAGCGGCGAGCAGTACTTC
CASSLTVSGEQYF
>-|TRBJ2-2|TRBD2|TRBV2
TGTGCCAGCAAGACGGGGGGGCTCTCCGGGGAGCTGTTTTTT
CASKTGGLSGELFF
>-|TRBJ1-1|-|TRBV5-1
TGCGCCAGCAGCTTGGTTCCAGGCATGAACACTGAAGCTTTCTTT
CASSLVPGMNTEAFF
>-|TRBJ1-3|TRBD1|TRBV11-2
TGTGCCAGCAGCTCGACCGGGACAGGGTCAGGAAACACCATATATTTT
CASSSTGTGSGNTIYF
>-|TRBJ1-1|-|TRBV12-5
TGTGCTAGTGGATCAGGGGTGGGCACTGAAGCTTTCTTT
CASGSGVGTEAFF
>-|TRBJ2-3|TRBD2|TRBV6-4
TGTGCCAGCAGTGACCCTTGGACTAGCGGGACGGCAGGGGCAGATACGCAGTATTTT
CASSDPWTSGTAGADTQYF
>few|TRBJ2-7|-|TRBV18
TGTGCCAGCTCACTCCGCCGGGGGATGAACGAGCAGTACTTC
CASSLRRGMNEQYF
>-|TRBJ2-1|-|TRBV24-1
TGTGCCACCAGAGGAGGGCCTAAACACAATGAGCAGTTCTTC
CATRGGPKHNEQFF